This T cell receptor beta chain was sequenced during a study of shared clonotypes between healthy human individuals. Assay: immunoSEQ multiplex PCR; the TCRdb copy retains only in-frame clones and omits some. The table includes some 660,000 clones, around four fifths detected once. The sequenced sample consisted of memory CD4+ T cells sorted from blood. Specified subset: CD45RA-negative fraction. The sequence was obtained from a woman in her twenties or thirties in good health.

In nucleotides, the CDR3 is TGTGCCAGCAGCGGAGGGTGGGGGGCCAATCAGCCCCAGCATTTT. The encoded protein is CASSGGWGANQPQHF. The rearrangement links TRBV5-5 to TRBJ1-5, with D possibly matching TRBD1 (6 bases). Trimming shortened V by 4 bases and J by 3 bases, and 14 bases separated the two germline ends. The CDR3 consists of 15 residues. Germline CDR1 reads SGHKS; CDR2 reads YYEKEE (reference sequence).